Here is one T cell receptor beta chain with its context. For sorted subsets, approximately 0.2 ug DNA per replicate equaled some 27,000 T cell genomes. Profiled with immunoSEQ multiplex PCR; TCRdb holds only in-frame clones, not every one. The sample carries under 1 million clones, roughly 96% recorded once. CD45RO negativity and positive selection for CCR7 defined naive CD8 cells, a population that excluded terminally differentiated effector memory CD45RA+ cells. This sample is part of a study of shared clonotypes between healthy human individuals. The germline CDR1 and CDR2 sequences are SGHDT and YYEEEE. The CDR3 consists of 18 residues. Trimming cost V 1 base and J 4 bases, with 21 bases left between them.

The material sequenced was naive CD8+ T cells sorted from blood. The clonotype was recovered from a man aged 30 to 45 in good health. This chain links TRBV5-6 with TRBJ2-1; D perhaps matches TRBD2 (5 bases). The DNA of the CDR3 is TGTGCCAGCAGCTTGTTTAGCGACCACCGAAGGATTTACAATGAGCAGTTCTTC. It translates to CASSLFSDHRRIYNEQFF.